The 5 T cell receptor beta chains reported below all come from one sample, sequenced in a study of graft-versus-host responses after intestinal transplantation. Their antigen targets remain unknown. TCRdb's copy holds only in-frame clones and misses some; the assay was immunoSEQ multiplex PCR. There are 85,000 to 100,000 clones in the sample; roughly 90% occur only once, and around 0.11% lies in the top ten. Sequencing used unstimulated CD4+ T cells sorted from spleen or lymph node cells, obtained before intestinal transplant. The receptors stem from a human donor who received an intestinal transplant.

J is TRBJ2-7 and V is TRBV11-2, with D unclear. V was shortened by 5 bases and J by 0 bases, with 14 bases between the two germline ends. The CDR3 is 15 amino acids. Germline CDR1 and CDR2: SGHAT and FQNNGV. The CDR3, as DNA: TGTGCCAGCAGCGCCATACGACTCAGCTCCTACGAGCAGTACTTC. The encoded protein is CASSAIRLSSYEQYF.

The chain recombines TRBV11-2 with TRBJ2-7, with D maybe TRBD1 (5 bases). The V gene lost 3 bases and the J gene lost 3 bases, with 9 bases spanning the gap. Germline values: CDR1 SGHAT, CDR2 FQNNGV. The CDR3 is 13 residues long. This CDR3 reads CASSFRVVYEQYF. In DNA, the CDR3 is TGTGCCAGCAGCTTCAGGGTGGTCTACGAGCAGTACTTC.

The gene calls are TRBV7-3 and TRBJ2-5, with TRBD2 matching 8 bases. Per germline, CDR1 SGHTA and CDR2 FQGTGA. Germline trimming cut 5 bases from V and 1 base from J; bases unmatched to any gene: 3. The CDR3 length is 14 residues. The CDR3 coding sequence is TGTGCCAGCAGCCGGGGGGGGCCCCAAGAGACCCAGTACTTC. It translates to CASSRGGPQETQYF.

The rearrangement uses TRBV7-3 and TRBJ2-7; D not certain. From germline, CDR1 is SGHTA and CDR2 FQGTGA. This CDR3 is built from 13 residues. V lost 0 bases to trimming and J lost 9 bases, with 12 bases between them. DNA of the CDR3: TGTGCCAGCAGCTTAACAGTTCGGCAGCGGCAGTACTTC. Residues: CASSLTVRQRQYF.

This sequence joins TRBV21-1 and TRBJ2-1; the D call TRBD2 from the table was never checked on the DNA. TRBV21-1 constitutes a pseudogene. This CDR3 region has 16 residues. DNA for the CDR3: TGTGCCAGCAGCAAACTCGGACTAGCGGGGGCAGGGGAGCAGTTCTTC. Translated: CASSKLGLAGAGEQFF.